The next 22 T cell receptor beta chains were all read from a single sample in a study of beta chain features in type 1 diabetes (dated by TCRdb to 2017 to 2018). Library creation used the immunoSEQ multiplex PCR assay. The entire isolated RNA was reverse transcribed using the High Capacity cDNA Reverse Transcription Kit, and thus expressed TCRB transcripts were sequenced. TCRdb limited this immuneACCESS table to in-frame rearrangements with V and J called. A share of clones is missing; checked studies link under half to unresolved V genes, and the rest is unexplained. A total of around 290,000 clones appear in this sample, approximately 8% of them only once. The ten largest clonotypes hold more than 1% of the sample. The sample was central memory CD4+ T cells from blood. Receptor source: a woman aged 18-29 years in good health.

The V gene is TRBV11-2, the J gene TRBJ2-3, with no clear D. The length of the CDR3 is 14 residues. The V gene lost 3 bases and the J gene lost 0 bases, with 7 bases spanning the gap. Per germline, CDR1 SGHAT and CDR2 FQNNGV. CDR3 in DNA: TGTGCCAGCAGCTTCCGCTCTAGCACAGATACGCAGTATTTT. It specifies CASSFRSSTDTQYF.

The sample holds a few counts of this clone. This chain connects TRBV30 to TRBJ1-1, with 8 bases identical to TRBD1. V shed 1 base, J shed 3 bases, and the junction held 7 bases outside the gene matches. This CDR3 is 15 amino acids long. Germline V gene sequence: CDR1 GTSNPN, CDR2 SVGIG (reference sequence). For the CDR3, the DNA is TGTGCCTGGAGTGGGCAGGGGGCGCAGGACACTGAAGCTTTCTTT. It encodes CAWSGQGAQDTEAFF.

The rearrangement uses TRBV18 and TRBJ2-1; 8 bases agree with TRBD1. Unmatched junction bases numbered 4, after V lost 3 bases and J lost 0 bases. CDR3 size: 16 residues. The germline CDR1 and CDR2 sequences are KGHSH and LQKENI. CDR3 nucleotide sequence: TGTGCCAGCTCACCGTCAGGGGGCGTCTCCTACAATGAGCAGTTCTTC. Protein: CASSPSGGVSYNEQFF.

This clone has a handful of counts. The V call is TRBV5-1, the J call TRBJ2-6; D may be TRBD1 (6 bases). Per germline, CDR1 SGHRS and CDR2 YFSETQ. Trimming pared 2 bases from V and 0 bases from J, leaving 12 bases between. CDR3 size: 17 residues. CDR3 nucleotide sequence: TGCGCCAGCAGCTTTCAGGGGCCCAGCTCTGGGGCCAACGTCCTGACTTTC. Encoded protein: CASSFQGPSSGANVLTF.

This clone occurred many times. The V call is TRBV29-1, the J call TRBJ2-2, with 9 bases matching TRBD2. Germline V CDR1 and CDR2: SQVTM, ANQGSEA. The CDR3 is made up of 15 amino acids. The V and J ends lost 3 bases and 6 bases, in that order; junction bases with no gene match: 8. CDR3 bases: TGCAGCGTTGACGAGGCGGGGGGGCCGGCCGGGGAGCTGTTTTTT. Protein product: CSVDEAGGPAGELFF.

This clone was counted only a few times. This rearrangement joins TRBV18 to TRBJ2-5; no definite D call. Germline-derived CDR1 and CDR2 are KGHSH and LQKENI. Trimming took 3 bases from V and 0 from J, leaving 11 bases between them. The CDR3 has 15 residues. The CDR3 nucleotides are TGTGCCAGCTCACCCACATCGGGCCACCAAGAGACCCAGTACTTC. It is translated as CASSPTSGHQETQYF.

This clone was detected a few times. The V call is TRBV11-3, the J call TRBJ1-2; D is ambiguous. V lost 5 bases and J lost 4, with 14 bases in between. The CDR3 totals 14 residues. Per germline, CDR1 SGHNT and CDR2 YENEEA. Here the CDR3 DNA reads TGTGCCAGCAGCCCCAACCACGGTTCCTATGGCTACACCTTC. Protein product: CASSPNHGSYGYTF. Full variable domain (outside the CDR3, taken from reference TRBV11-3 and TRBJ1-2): EAGVVQSPRYKIIEKKQPVAFWCNPISGHNTLYWYLQNLGQGPELLIRYENEEAVDDSQLPKDRFSAERLKGVDSTLKIQPAELGDSAVYLCASSPNHGSYGYTFGSGTRLTVV.

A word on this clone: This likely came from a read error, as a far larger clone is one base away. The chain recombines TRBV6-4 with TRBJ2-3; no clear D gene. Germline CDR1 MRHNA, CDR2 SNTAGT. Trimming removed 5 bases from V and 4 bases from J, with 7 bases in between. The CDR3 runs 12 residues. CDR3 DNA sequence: TGTGCCAGCAGTTACGCACCAGATACGCAGTATTTT. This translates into CASSYAPDTQYF.

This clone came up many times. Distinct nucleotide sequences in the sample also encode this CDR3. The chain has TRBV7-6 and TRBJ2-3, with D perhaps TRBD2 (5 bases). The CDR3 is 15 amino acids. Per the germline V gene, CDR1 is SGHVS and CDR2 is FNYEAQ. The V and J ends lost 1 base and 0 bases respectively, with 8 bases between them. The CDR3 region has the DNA TGTGCCAGCAGCTTAGGACTACCCAGCACAGATACGCAGTATTTT. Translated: CASSLGLPSTDTQYF.

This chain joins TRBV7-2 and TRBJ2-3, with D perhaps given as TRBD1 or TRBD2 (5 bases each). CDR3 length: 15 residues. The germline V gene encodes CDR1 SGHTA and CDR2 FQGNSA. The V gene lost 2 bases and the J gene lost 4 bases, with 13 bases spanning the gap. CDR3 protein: CASSLSAGRADTQYF. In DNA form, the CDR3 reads TGTGCCAGCAGCTTATCCGCAGGGCGGGCAGATACGCAGTATTTT.

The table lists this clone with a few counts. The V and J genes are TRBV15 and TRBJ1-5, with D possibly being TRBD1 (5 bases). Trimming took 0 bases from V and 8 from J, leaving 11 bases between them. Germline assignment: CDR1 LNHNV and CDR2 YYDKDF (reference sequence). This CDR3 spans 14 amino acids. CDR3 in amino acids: CATSRDRGVEPQHF. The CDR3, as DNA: TGTGCCACCAGCAGAGATCGGGGCGTGGAGCCCCAGCATTTT.

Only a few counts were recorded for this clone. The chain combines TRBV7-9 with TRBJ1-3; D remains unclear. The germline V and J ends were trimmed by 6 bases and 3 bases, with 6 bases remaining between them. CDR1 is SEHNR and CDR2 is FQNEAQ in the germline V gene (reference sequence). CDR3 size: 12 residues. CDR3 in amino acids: CASRTSGNTIYF. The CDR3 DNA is TGTGCCAGCAGAACCAGTGGAAACACCATATATTTT.

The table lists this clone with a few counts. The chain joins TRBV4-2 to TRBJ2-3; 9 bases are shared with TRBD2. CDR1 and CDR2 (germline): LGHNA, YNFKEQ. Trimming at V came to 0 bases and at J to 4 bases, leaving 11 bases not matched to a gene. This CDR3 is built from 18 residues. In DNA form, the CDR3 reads TGTGCCAGCAGCCAAGATTGGGTCCGCGGGGGGGCCCCAGATACGCAGTATTTT. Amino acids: CASSQDWVRGGAPDTQYF.

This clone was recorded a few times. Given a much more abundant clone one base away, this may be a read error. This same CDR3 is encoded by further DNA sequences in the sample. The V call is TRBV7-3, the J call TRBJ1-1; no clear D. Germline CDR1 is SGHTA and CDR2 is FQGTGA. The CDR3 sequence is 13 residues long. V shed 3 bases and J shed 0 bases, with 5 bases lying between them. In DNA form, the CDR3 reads TGTGCCAGCAGCTTTTCCATGAACACTGAAGCTTTCTTT. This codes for CASSFSMNTEAFF.

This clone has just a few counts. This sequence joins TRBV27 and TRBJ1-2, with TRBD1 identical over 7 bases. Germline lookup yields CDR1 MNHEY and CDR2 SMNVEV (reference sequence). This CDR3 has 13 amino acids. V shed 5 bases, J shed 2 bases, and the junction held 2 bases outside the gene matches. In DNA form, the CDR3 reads TGTGCCAGCAGTCCGACAGGGAACTATGGCTACACCTTC. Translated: CASSPTGNYGYTF.

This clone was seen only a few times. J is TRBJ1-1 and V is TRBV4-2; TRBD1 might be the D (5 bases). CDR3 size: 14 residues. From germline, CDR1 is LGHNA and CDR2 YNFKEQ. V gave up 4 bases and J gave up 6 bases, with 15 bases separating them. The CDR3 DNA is TGTGCCAGCAGCCGAGCAGGGTATCAGTCTGAAGCTTTCTTT. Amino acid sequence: CASSRAGYQSEAFF.

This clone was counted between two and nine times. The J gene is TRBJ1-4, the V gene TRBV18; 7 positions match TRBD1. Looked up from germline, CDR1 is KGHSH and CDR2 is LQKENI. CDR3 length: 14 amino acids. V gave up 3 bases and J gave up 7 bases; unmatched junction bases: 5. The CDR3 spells CASSPRDSREKLFF. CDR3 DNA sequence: TGTGCCAGCTCACCCCGGGACAGCCGTGAAAAACTGTTTTTT.

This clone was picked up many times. CDR3 protein: CASSPLGGATNEKLFF. The DNA for the CDR3 is TGTGCCAGCTCACCTCTTGGAGGAGCAACTAATGAAAAACTGTTTTTT. The chain couples TRBV18 to TRBJ1-4; D is unclear. The CDR3 sequence is 16 residues long. Germline-derived CDR1 and CDR2 are KGHSH and LQKENI. Trimming cost V 3 bases and J 0 bases, with 11 bases left between them.

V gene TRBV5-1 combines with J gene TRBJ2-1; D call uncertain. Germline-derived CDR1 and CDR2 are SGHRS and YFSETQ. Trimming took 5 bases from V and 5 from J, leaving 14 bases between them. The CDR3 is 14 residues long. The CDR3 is CASRSLARDNEQFF. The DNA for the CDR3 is TGCGCCAGCAGGTCTTTAGCAAGAGACAATGAGCAGTTCTTC.

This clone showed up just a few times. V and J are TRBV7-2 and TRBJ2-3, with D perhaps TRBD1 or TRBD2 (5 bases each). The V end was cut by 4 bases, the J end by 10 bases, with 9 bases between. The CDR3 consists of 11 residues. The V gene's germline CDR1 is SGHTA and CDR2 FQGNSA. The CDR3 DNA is TGTGCCAGCAGCTATCGGGACCCGCAGTATTTT. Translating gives CASSYRDPQYF.

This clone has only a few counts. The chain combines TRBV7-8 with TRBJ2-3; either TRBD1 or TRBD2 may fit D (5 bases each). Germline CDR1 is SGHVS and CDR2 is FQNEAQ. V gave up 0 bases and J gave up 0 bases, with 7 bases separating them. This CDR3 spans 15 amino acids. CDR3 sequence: CASSLAGTSTDTQYF. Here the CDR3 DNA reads TGTGCCAGCAGCTTAGCGGGGACGAGCACAGATACGCAGTATTTT.

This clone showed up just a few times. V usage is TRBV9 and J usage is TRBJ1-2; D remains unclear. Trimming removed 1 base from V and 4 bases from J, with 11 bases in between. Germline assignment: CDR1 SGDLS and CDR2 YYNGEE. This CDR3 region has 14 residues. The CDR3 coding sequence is TGTGCCAGCAGCGTAACCAGCAGCCCCTATGGCTACACCTTC. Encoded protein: CASSVTSSPYGYTF.